This T cell receptor beta chain appears in the sequencing data of a study of blood T cells in healthy people across ages. Regarding this clonotype: Its antigen remains unidentified.

A sample-barcoded 5' primer and a J-beta primer mix were used in a second PCR of roughly 7 to 11 cycles. Each sample provided no less than 3 million CDR3-containing paired-end reads. TCRdb used MiXCR to reprocess the 5' RACE reads, holding one entry per CDR3 protein. The sample lists 700,000 to 900,000 distinct CDR3 sequences, approximately 55% occurring once. The CDR3 is made up of 15 amino acids. V gave up 0 bases and J gave up 4 bases, with 12 bases separating them. Per the germline V gene, CDR1 is MGHRA and CDR2 is YSYEKL. Isolated per sample were at least 6 million PBMCs. Study results and limitations: Significant beta diversity loss was already apparent by age approximately 42, declining roughly linearly.

The sequenced sample was blood. This clonotype was obtained from an elderly man in good health. This chain joins TRBV4-1 and TRBJ1-2, with D hard to call. The CDR3 loop is CASSQDRFLIYGYTF. CDR3 in DNA: TGCGCCAGCAGCCAAGATCGGTTCCTGATCTATGGCTACACCTTC.